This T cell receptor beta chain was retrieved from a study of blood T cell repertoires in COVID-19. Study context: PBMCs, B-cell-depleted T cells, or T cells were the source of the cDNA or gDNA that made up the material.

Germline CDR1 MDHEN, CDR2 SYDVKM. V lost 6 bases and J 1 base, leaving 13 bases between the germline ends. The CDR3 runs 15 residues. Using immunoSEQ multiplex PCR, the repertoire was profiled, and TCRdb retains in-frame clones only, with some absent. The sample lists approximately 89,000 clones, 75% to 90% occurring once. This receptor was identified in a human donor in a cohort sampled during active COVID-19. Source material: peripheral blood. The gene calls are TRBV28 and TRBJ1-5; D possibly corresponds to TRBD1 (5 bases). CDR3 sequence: CASSWPGGSNQPQHF. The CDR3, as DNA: TGTGCCAGCAGCTGGCCCGGGGGAAGCAATCAGCCCCAGCATTTT.